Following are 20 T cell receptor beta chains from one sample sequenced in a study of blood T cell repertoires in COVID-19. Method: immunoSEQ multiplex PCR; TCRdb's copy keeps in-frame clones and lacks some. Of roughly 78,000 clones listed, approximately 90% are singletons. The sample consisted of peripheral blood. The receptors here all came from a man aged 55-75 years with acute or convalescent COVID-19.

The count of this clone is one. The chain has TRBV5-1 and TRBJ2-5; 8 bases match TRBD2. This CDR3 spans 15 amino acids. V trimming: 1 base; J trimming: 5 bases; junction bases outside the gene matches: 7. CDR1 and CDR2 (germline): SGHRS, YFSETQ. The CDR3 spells CASSLLAGGAETQYF. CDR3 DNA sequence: TGCGCCAGCAGCTTGTTGGCGGGAGGAGCGGAGACCCAGTACTTC.

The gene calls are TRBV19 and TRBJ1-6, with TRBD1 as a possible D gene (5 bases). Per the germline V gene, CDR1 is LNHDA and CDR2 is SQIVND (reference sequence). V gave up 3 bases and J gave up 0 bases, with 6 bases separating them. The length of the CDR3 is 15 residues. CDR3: CASSIQGSYNSPLHF. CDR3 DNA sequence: TGTGCCAGTAGTATCCAGGGCTCCTATAATTCACCCCTCCACTTT. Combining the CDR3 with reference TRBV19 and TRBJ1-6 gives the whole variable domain DGGITQSPKYLFRKEGQNVTLSCEQNLNHDAMYWYRQDPGQGLRLIYYSQIVNDFQKGDIAEGYSVSREKKESFPLTVTSAQKNPTAFYLCASSIQGSYNSPLHFGNGTRLTVT.

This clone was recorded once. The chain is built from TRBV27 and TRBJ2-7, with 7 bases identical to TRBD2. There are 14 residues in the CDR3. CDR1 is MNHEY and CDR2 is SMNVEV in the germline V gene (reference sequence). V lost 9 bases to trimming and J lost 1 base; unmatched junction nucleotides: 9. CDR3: CASGQGLPSYEQYF. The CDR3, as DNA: TGTGCCAGTGGCCAGGGACTACCGTCCTACGAGCAGTACTTC.

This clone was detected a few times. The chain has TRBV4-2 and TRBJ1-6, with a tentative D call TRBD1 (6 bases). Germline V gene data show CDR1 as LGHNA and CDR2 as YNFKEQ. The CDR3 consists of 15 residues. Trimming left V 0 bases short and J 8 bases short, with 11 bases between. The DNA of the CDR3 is TGTGCCAGCAGCCAAGACGCCAGGGGAGATTCACCCCTCCACTTT. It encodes CASSQDARGDSPLHF.

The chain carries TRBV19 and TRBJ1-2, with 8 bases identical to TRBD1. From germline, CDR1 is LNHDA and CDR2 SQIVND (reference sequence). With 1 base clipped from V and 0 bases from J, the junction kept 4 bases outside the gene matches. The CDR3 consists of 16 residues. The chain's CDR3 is CASSIGGTGTNYGYTF. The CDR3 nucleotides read TGTGCCAGTAGTATAGGAGGGACAGGAACTAACTATGGCTACACCTTC. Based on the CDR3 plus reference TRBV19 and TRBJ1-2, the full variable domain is DGGITQSPKYLFRKEGQNVTLSCEQNLNHDAMYWYRQDPGQGLRLIYYSQIVNDFQKGDIAEGYSVSREKKESFPLTVTSAQKNPTAFYLCASSIGGTGTNYGYTFGSGTRLTVV.

The CDR3: CASSAAEGGNEQFF. The CDR3 DNA follows: TGTGCCAGCAGTGCAGCGGAAGGGGGCAATGAGCAGTTCTTC. This chain joins TRBV6-4 and TRBJ2-1, with D perhaps TRBD1 (6 bases). Trimming cost V 4 bases and J 6 bases, with 13 bases left between them. CDR1 is MRHNA and CDR2 is SNTAGT in the germline V gene. This CDR3 region has 14 residues.

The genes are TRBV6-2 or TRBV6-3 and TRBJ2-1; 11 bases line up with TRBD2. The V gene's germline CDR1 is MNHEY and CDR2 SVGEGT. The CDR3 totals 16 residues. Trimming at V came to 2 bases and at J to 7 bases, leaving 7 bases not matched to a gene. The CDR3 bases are TGTGCCAGCAGTTACGACCTAGCGGGAGGATCGAATGAGCAGTTCTTC. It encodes CASSYDLAGGSNEQFF.

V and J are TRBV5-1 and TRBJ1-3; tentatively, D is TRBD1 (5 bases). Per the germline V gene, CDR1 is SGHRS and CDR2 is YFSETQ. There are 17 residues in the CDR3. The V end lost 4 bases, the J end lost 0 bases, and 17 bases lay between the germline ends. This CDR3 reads CASSPSGGISSGNTIYF. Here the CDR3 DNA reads TGCGCCAGCAGCCCCTCCGGGGGGATAAGCTCTGGAAACACCATATATTTT.

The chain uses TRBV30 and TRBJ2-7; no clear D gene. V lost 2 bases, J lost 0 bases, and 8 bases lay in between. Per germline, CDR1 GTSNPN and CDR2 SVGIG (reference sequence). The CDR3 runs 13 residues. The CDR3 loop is CAWSSQDSYEQYF. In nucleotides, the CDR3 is TGTGCCTGGAGTTCCCAGGACTCCTACGAGCAGTACTTC. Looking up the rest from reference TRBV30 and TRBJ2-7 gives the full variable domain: SQTIHQWPATLVQPVGSPLSLECTVEGTSNPNLYWYRQAAGRGLQLLFYSVGIGQISSEVPQNLSASRPQDRQFILSSKKLLLSDSGFYLCAWSSQDSYEQYFGPGTRLTVT.

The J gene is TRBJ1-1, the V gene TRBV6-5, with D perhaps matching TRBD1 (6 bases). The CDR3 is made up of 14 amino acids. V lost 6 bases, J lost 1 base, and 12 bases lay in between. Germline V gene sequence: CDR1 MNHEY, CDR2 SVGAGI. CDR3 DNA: TGTGCCAGCAGGCTAACAGGGCGGAACACTGAAGCTTTCTTT. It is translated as CASRLTGRNTEAFF.

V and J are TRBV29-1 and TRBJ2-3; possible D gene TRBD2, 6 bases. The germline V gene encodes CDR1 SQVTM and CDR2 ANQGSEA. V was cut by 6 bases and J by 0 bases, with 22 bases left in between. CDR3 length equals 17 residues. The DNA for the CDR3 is TGCAGCGTAACGACTAGTCCTCTCGGTCTAAGCACAGATACGCAGTATTTT. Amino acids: CSVTTSPLGLSTDTQYF.

CDR3 loop: CASSLSTYQETQYF. The CDR3 DNA follows: TGTGCCAGCAGCTTGTCGACATACCAAGAGACCCAGTACTTC. V gene TRBV5-5 combines with J gene TRBJ2-5; D is unresolved. Trimming shortened V by 1 base and J by 0 bases, and 7 bases separated the two germline ends. Germline V gene sequence: CDR1 SGHKS, CDR2 YYEKEE (reference sequence). This CDR3 region has 14 residues.

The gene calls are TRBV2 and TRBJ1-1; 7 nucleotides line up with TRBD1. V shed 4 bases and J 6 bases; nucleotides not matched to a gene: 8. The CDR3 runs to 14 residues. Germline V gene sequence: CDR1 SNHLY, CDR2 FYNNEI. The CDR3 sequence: CASSGTGVGSEAFF. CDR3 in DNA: TGTGCCAGCAGTGGAACAGGGGTTGGTTCTGAAGCTTTCTTT.

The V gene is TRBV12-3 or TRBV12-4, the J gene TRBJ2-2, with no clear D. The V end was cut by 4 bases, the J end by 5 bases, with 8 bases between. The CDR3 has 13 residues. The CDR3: CASSSSVTGELFF. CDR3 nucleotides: TGTGCCAGCAGTTCGAGCGTGACCGGGGAGCTGTTTTTT.

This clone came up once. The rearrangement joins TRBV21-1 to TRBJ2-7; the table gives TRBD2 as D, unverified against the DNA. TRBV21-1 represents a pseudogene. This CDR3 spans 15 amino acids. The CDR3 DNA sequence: TGTGCCAGCAGCAAGGTAAGCGGCAGCTCCTACGAGCAGTACTTC. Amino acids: CASSKVSGSSYEQYF.

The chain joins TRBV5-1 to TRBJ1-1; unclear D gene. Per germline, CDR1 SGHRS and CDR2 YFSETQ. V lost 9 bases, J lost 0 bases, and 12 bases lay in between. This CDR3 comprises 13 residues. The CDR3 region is CATSEAVNTEAFF. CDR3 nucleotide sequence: TGCGCCACCTCCGAGGCGGTGAACACTGAAGCTTTCTTT.

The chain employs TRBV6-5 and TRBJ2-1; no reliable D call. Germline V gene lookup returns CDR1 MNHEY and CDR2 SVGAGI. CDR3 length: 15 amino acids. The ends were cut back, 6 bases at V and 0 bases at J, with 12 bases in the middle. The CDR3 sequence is CASRRFQSSYNEQFF. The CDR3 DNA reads TGTGCCAGCAGGAGATTTCAAAGCTCCTACAATGAGCAGTTCTTC.

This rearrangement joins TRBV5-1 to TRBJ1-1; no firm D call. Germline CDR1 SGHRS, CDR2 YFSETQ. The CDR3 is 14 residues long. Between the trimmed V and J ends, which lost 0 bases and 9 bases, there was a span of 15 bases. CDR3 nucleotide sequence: TGCGCCAGCAGCTTGGACATTACGGCAGACAAAGCTTTCTTT. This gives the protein CASSLDITADKAFF.

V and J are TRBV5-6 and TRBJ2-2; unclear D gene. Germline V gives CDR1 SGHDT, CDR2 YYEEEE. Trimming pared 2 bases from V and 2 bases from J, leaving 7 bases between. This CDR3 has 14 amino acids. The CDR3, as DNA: TGTGCCAGCAGCTTCGACACAAACACCGGGGAGCTGTTTTTT. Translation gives CASSFDTNTGELFF.

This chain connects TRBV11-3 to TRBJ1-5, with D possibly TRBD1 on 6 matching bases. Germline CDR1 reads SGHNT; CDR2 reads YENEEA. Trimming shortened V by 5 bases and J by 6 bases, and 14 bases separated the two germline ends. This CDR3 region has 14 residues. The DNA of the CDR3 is TGTGCCAGCAGCCCCGGACAGTTGCCTCAGCCCCAGCATTTT. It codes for CASSPGQLPQPQHF.